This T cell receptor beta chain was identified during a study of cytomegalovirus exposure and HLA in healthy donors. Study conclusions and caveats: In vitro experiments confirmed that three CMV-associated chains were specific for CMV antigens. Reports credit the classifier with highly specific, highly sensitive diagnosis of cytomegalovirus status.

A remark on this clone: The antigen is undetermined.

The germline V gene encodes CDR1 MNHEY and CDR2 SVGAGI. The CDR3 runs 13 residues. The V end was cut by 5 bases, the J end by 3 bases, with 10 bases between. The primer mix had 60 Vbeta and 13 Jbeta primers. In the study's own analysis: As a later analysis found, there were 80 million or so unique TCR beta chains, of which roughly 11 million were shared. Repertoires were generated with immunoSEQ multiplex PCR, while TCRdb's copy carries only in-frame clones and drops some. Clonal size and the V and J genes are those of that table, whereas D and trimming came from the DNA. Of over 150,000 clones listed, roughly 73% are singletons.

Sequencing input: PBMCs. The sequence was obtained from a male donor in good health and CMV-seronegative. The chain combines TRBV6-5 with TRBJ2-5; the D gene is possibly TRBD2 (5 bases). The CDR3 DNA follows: TGTGCCAGCAGTCTACTAGGAGAAGAGACCCAGTACTTC. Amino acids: CASSLLGEETQYF.